The 10 T cell receptor beta chains listed next were all sequenced from one sample in a study of blood T cells in healthy people across ages. Primers used in a second PCR of about 6 to 11 cycles were a sample-barcoded 5' primer and a J-beta primer mix. TCRdb reanalysed the 5' RACE reads using MiXCR and keeps one entry per CDR3 protein. The data contain 450,000 to 700,000 distinct CDR3 sequences, 25% to 30% of them singletons. The sample taken for sequencing was blood. These receptors were obtained from a woman in her sixties or seventies in good health.

This sequence joins TRBV4-3 and TRBJ2-3, with 8 positions matching TRBD2. Trimming at V came to 0 bases and at J to 4 bases, leaving 3 bases not matched to a gene. The CDR3 covers 15 residues. Germline CDR1 LGHNA, CDR2 YSLEER. Here the CDR3 DNA reads TGCGCCAGCAGCCAAGATTCGGGACTAGCAGATACGCAGTATTTT. Translated, it gives CASSQDSGLADTQYF.

This chain joins TRBV7-2 and TRBJ2-1; TRBD2 matches 15 bases. The CDR3 is made up of 16 amino acids. The V gene end was trimmed by 0 bases and the J gene end by 8 bases; junction bases not matched to a gene: 2. Germline loops: CDR1 SGHTA, CDR2 FQGNSA. The CDR3 DNA reads as TGTGCCAGCAGCTTAGCGGGACTAGCGGGGGGTCATGAGCAGTTCTTC. Translated, it gives CASSLAGLAGGHEQFF. The complete variable domain, with remaining parts taken from reference TRBV7-2 and TRBJ2-1, reads GAGVSQSPSNKVTEKGKDVELRCDPISGHTALYWYRQSLGQGLEFLIYFQGNSAPDKSGLPSDRFSAERTGGSVSTLTIQRTQQEDSAVYLCASSLAGLAGGHEQFFGPGTRLTVL.

Turning to this clonotype: One junction end disagrees with the germline gene, perhaps due to a read error. The chain joins TRBV6-6 to TRBJ1-4; TRBD1 agrees at 7 bases. CDR3 length equals 15 residues. Per germline, CDR1 MNHNY and CDR2 SVGAGI (reference sequence). CDR3 sequence (DNA): TGTGCCAGCAGCTCTGAGGGGGCCCCTAATGGAAAACTGTTTTTT. Amino acids: CASSSEGAPNGKLFF.

The sample holds a few counts of this clonotype. The chain recombines TRBV4-2 with TRBJ2-4; TRBD1 aligns across 7 bases. The CDR3 has 19 amino acids. Trimming cost V 1 base and J 0 bases; bases outside gene matches: 12. The germline V gene has CDR1 LGHNA and CDR2 YNFKEQ. The CDR3 spells CASSQGTLGQALAKNIQYF. The CDR3 bases are TGTGCCAGCAGCCAAGGTACCCTCGGACAGGCTCTAGCCAAAAACATTCAGTACTTC.

This chain links TRBV20-1 with TRBJ1-5; no clear D gene. V lost 3 bases and J lost 3, with 12 bases in between. The CDR3 is 14 residues long. Germline loops: CDR1 DFQATT, CDR2 SNEGSKA (reference sequence). The CDR3 nucleotides are TGCAGTGCTAGGGAGAGGGCTACCAATCAGCCCCAGCATTTT. This sequence encodes CSARERATNQPQHF.

Only a few counts were recorded for this clonotype. The chain uses TRBV29-1 and TRBJ2-5; D unresolved. CDR1 and CDR2 from the germline V gene are SQVTM and ANQGSEA. The germline V and J ends were trimmed by 2 bases and 1 base, with 11 bases remaining between them. CDR3 size: 14 residues. This CDR3 is CSVEISVVQETQYF. CDR3 DNA: TGCAGCGTTGAAATCTCAGTTGTCCAAGAGACCCAGTACTTC.

This rearrangement joins TRBV12-3 or TRBV12-4 to TRBJ1-4; 8 bases match TRBD1. V lost 7 bases to trimming and J lost 7 bases; unmatched junction nucleotides: 17. The CDR3 spans 17 residues. The CDR3 DNA follows: TGTGCCAGCAACTTATCATTTCCGACAGGGGTGTCTGAAAAACTGTTTTTT. Translating gives CASNLSFPTGVSEKLFF.

The rearrangement joins TRBV7-2 to TRBJ1-2; D might be TRBD1 (6 bases). V gave up 5 bases and J gave up 2 bases, with 18 bases separating them. The CDR3 consists of 16 residues. Germline CDR1 SGHTA, CDR2 FQGNSA. CDR3 nucleotide sequence: TGTGCCAGCAGCAATAGCCGGAACAGGGCAAACTATGGCTACACCTTC. Its protein is CASSNSRNRANYGYTF.

A few counts support this clonotype. V is TRBV20-1 and J is TRBJ1-5; D is unresolved. Germline CDR1 DFQATT, CDR2 SNEGSKA (reference sequence). The ends were cut back, 1 base at V and 7 bases at J, with 11 bases in the middle. CDR3 length: 13 amino acids. Here the CDR3 DNA reads TGCAGTGCTAGAGGAGTCCCCCAACAGCCCCAGCATTTT. It yields the protein CSARGVPQQPQHF.

The DNA for the CDR3 is TGTGCCAGCCTTAGAGGGGGTCAGCCCCAGCATTTT. This encodes CASLRGGQPQHF. The chain has TRBV27 and TRBJ1-5; a weak D match, TRBD1 (6 bases). This CDR3 is built from 12 residues. Germline V gene lookup returns CDR1 MNHEY and CDR2 SMNVEV (reference sequence). V was clipped by 8 bases and J by 6 bases, with 11 bases between them.